This T cell receptor (beta chain) was observed in a study of blood T cell repertoires in COVID-19. Study as a whole: Some COVID-19 samples were acute and others convalescent; all came from the United States, Italy and Spain. T cells, B-cell-depleted T cells, or PBMCs supplied cDNA or gDNA.

Per the original data handling: Amplification from reference gene primers served as the basis for estimated nucleated cell counts. The protocol was immunoSEQ multiplex PCR, while the TCRdb copy is restricted to in-frame clones and leaves out a portion. Clonal size and the V and J genes are those of that table, whereas D and trimming came from the DNA. Of approximately 150,000 clones in the sample, approximately 80% were seen once. This clone is a singleton in its sample. CDR3 length equals 11 residues. V dropped 10 bases and J dropped 2 bases, with 8 bases sitting between them. Material for sequencing was peripheral blood. This clonotype was sampled from a human donor in a cohort sampled during active COVID-19. The rearrangement links TRBV12-3 or TRBV12-4 to TRBJ1-1; D ambiguous. In DNA form, the CDR3 reads TGTGCCACCCTAAACAACACTGAAGCTTTCTTT. Amino acids: CATLNNTEAFF.